A selection of T cell receptor beta chains follows, all from one sample in a study of metastatic and nonmetastatic thyroid tumors. MiXCR re-clonotyped the PCR reads for TCRdb. The sample holds about 59,000 clones, around 15% seen once. Sequencing was done on a sample of blood. The receptors were gathered from a male donor with papillary thyroid cancer or a benign thyroid nodule (not recorded which). Some clones in this sample may be carry-over from other donors' samples. Both conserved end residues are part of each CDR3. Fields, in order: clone size, D gene, V gene, J gene, CDR3 DNA, CDR3 protein. D genes are given only for firm matches. Clone size is shown for a subset of rows, as once, few, many or a class of expanded clone.

many	-	TRBV5-1	TRBJ2-7	TGCGCCAGCAGCTTGTCTGGCTACGAGCAGTACTTC	CASSLSGYEQYF
many	TRBD1	TRBV20-1	TRBJ2-5	TGCAGTGCTATACAGGGGAAGGAGACCCAGTACTTC	CSAIQGKETQYF
-	-	TRBV9	TRBJ2-5	TGTGCCAGCAGCGCCCTTGACCTTCAAGAGACCCAGTACTTC	CASSALDLQETQYF
-	TRBD1	TRBV20-1	TRBJ2-7	TGCAGTGCTAGAATTATGCGGTTGGACAGGAGGTACGAGCAGTACTTC	CSARIMRLDRRYEQYF
medium-sized	-	TRBV30	TRBJ2-7	TGTGCCTGGAGCCGCTTAGGTCGAAGCTCCTACGAGCAGTACTTC	CAWSRLGRSSYEQYF
many	-	TRBV11-1	TRBJ2-3	TGTGCCAGCAGCTTAGCGGGACTCCAAAGGGCCACAGATACGCAGTATTTT	CASSLAGLQRATDTQYF
many	-	TRBV20-1	TRBJ1-5	TGCAGTGCTAGAGATCTGGGACGGAGCAATCAGCCCCAGCATTTT	CSARDLGRSNQPQHF
many	TRBD1	TRBV9	TRBJ2-3	TGTGCCAGCAGCAATAGACAGGGGGCTTATACGCAGTATTTT	CASSNRQGAYTQYF
many	-	TRBV3-1	TRBJ1-2	TGTGCCAGCAGCCAAGCCGACAGCGGGACTAGTTTAGGCTACACCTTC	CASSQADSGTSLGYTF
-	TRBD1	TRBV2	TRBJ2-7	TGTGCCATTAGTGGTTCTACAGGGGCACCCTCCTACGAGCAGTACTTC	CAISGSTGAPSYEQYF
many	-	TRBV20-1	TRBJ2-2	TGCAGTGCTAGGAGGGCTCTCGCGAACACCGGGGAGCTGTTTTTT	CSARRALANTGELFF
many	-	TRBV16	TRBJ1-2	TGTGCCAGCAGCCAATCGGCAGGGGTCTTTGATGGCTACACCTTC	CASSQSAGVFDGYTF
many	TRBD1	TRBV6-1	TRBJ2-1	TGTGCCAGCAGAGGGGGCCGGTCCTACAATGAGCAGTTCTTC	CASRGGRSYNEQFF
-	-	TRBV6-2/TRBV6-3	TRBJ2-2	TGTGCCAGCAGTTACGTCGAGGGGGCCGGGGAGCTGTTTTTT	CASSYVEGAGELFF
few	TRBD1	TRBV7-7	TRBJ2-1	TGTGCTAGCAGCTTAGGACAGGGCGATGAGCAGTTCTTC	CASSLGQGDEQFF
many	TRBD2	TRBV5-1	TRBJ2-3	TGCGCCAGCAGCTTAACGGGGACTAGCGGGCGCACAGATACGCAGTATTTT	CASSLTGTSGRTDTQYF
many	TRBD1	TRBV18	TRBJ2-4	TGTGCCAGCTCACCCCGGGACAGAACTCTTCTAGCCAAAAACATTCAGTACTTC	CASSPRDRTLLAKNIQYF
many	TRBD1	TRBV5-1	TRBJ2-1	TGCGCCAGCAGCTTGTGGGGGCGAAGGGACAGCTCCTACAATGAGCAGTTCTTC	CASSLWGRRDSSYNEQFF
many	-	TRBV12-3/TRBV12-4	TRBJ1-5	TGTGCCAGCAGTTTATGGGAAATCGCGGATCAGCCCCAGCATTTT	CASSLWEIADQPQHF
-	-	TRBV7-3	TRBJ1-1	TGTGCCAGCAGCCAAGTACTCGGGAACACTGAAGCTTTCTTT	CASSQVLGNTEAFF
-	TRBD2	TRBV7-7	TRBJ2-5	TGTGCTAGCAGCCAGACTAGCGGGCTACAAGAGACCCAGTACTTC	CASSQTSGLQETQYF
-	-	TRBV3-1	TRBJ1-1	TGTGCCAGCTCCCGGACCGGCGGTGAAGCTTTCTTT	CASSRTGGEAFF
many	TRBD1	TRBV28	TRBJ2-7	TGTGCCAGCAGTCCCCCCGGGACAGGGTTCTACGAGCAGTACTTC	CASSPPGTGFYEQYF
-	-	TRBV30	TRBJ1-3	TGTGCCTGGAGTAATGTACCGGGTTGGAACACCATATATTTT	CAWSNVPGWNTIYF
many	TRBD1	TRBV28	TRBJ1-6	TGTGCCACCAGGGGGAGCTCCTATAATTCACCCCTCCACTTT	CATRGSSYNSPLHF
-	TRBD2	TRBV11-1	TRBJ2-3	TGTGCCAACAGCTTAGGCTTGGTACTAGCGGGAAGTAGCACAGATACGCAGTATTTT	CANSLGLVLAGSSTDTQYF
few	TRBD1	TRBV6-2/TRBV6-3	TRBJ2-7	TGTGCCAGCAGTTCTTCAGACCGCCGGGACAGGGTTTTCCAGCAGTACTTC	CASSSSDRRDRVFQQYF
many	-	TRBV28	TRBJ2-2	TGTGCCAGCAGGGGGGGTGGCGATAACACCGGGGAGCTGTTTTTT	CASRGGGDNTGELFF
many	-	TRBV20-1	TRBJ2-5	TGCAGTGCCCTAACAGGAAACCAAGAGACCCAGTACTTC	CSALTGNQETQYF
many	TRBD2	TRBV6-1	TRBJ2-1	TGTGCCAGCAGCCGGGGGGGAGGGAATGAGCAGTTCTTC	CASSRGGGNEQFF
many	TRBD2	TRBV7-9	TRBJ2-1	TGTGCCAGCAGCCACCTCGGGCAGCGGGGGGTTTACAATGAGCAGTTCTTC	CASSHLGQRGVYNEQFF
many	-	TRBV4-2	TRBJ2-7	TGTGCCAGCAGCCAAGAGATCTCGGGTTTCGAGCAGTACTTC	CASSQEISGFEQYF
-	TRBD2	TRBV5-5	TRBJ2-3	TGTGCCAGCAGCTTTAGCGGGGGGTTTGCAGATACGCAGTATTTT	CASSFSGGFADTQYF
-	-	TRBV30	TRBJ2-6	TGTGCCCGCCTGTGGGTGGCCAACGTCCTGACTTTC	CARLWVANVLTF
-	-	TRBV24-1	TRBJ1-2	TGTGCCACCAGTGATTTAGAGGCTAGGGGTGGATACACCTTC	CATSDLEARGGYTF
many	-	TRBV9	TRBJ1-3	TGTGCCAGCAGCCCCTCGGGGCGCTCTGGAAACACCATATATTTT	CASSPSGRSGNTIYF
many	TRBD1	TRBV18	TRBJ1-4	TGTGCCAGCTCACTGACCCCGGGACAGGTCGGAAATGAAAAACTGTTTTTT	CASSLTPGQVGNEKLFF
many	-	TRBV9	TRBJ1-1	TGTGCCAGCAGCGTAGCCGGGAGTACTGAAGCTTTCTTT	CASSVAGSTEAFF
few	TRBD1	TRBV5-4	TRBJ1-3	TGTGCCAGCAGCTTGGCCGGGACAGTCTCTGGAAACACCATATATTTT	CASSLAGTVSGNTIYF
-	TRBD1	TRBV4-1	TRBJ2-5	TGCGCCAGCAGCCCCATGACAGGGGCCCATTCATGGACCCAGTACTTC	CASSPMTGAHSWTQYF
many	TRBD2	TRBV6-1	TRBJ2-5	TGTGCCAGCACCTCGGGACTAGGGGCTGCAGAGACCCAGTACTTC	CASTSGLGAAETQYF
many	-	TRBV18	TRBJ1-5	TGTGCCAGCTCCGCGAGGGAACAGCCCCAGCATTTT	CASSAREQPQHF
many	TRBD1	TRBV28	TRBJ1-1	TGTGCCAGCAGTGCCCCGACAGGGAGAACTGAAGCTTTCTTT	CASSAPTGRTEAFF
many	-	TRBV9	TRBJ1-1	TGTGCCAGCAGCGGGGGAGGGCTGGGCACTGAAGCTTTCTTT	CASSGGGLGTEAFF
few	-	TRBV6-1	TRBJ2-1	TGTGCCAGCAGTGGGGGAAACAATGAGCAGTTCTTC	CASSGGNNEQFF
many	-	TRBV12-3/TRBV12-4	TRBJ2-2	TGTGCCTCCGTAAGTCCCACCGGGGAGCTGTTTTTT	CASVSPTGELFF
many	-	TRBV19	TRBJ1-1	TGTGCCAGTAGTATAGATCAAGGGGTTTTGAACACTGAAGCTTTCTTT	CASSIDQGVLNTEAFF
few	TRBD1	TRBV6-5	TRBJ1-1	TGTGCCAGCAGTTTCGACAGGGGTGGGAACACTGAAGCTTTCTTT	CASSFDRGGNTEAFF
-	TRBD1	TRBV4-1	TRBJ2-5	TGCGCCAGCAGCTCGCCGGGACAGGGGGGAGAGACCCAGTACTTC	CASSSPGQGGETQYF
many	-	TRBV3-1	TRBJ2-1	TGTGCCAGCAGCCAAGGTGCAGGCGAGCAGTTCTTC	CASSQGAGEQFF
many	TRBD1	TRBV11-2	TRBJ1-2	TGTGCCAGCAGCTTTCTCGACAGGGATAACTATGGCTACACCTTC	CASSFLDRDNYGYTF
many	-	TRBV15	TRBJ1-2	TGTGCCACCAGCAGAGATGGGGCTCCGGGCTACACCTTC	CATSRDGAPGYTF
-	-	TRBV4-1	TRBJ2-1	TGCGCCAGCAGCCAAGAGTTAGGCAGGGGCACCAGCCGACAGTTCTTC	CASSQELGRGTSRQFF
many	-	TRBV6-4	TRBJ1-4	TGTGCCAGCAGTTCGGGGCCTAATGAAAAACTGTTTTTT	CASSSGPNEKLFF
many	TRBD1	TRBV20-1	TRBJ1-1	TGCAGTGCAGACGGACAGGCCATCGGTCGCGCTTTCTTT	CSADGQAIGRAFF